The T cell receptor beta chain under discussion was sequenced for a study of blood T cell repertoires in COVID-19. Study-wide background: The United States, Italy and Spain supplied acute and convalescent COVID-19 samples.

As handled by the study authors: Nucleated cell number was recorded as an estimate derived from reference gene primer amplification. Clones were read by immunoSEQ multiplex PCR, and TCRdb kept only the in-frame ones, dropping some. The D gene and trimming were derived from the DNA, and the V and J assignments and clone size from that table. The data hold tens of thousands of clones, with around 80% observed a single time. Germline assignment: CDR1 MDHEN and CDR2 SYDVKM. The CDR3 spans 18 residues. J was trimmed by 0 bases and V by 7 bases; bases with no gene match: 13. The genes are TRBV28 and TRBJ2-1; the match to TRBD1 covers 9 bases. This receptor was taken from a man aged 65 to 85 with acute or convalescent COVID-19. The sequencing input was peripheral blood. CDR3 nucleotide sequence: TGTGCCAGCACGCCCGGGACAGGGCGCCTAAGCTCCTACAATGAGCAGTTCTTC. It codes for CASTPGTGRLSSYNEQFF.